This TCR beta chain is drawn from a study of vaccination effects on CD4 cells after COVID-19. TCRdb's table, derived via immunoSEQ multiplex PCR, lists solely in-frame clones and lacks some. The sample shows 50,000 to 70,000 clones, less than 80% of them seen only once. Scientists isolated CD4+ T cells after an approximately 10-day culture period ended. Participants were vaccinated with two doses of either the BNT162b2 or mRNA-1273 vaccine. In the cultures, half the medium was exchanged for IL-2 medium on days 3 and 7. Comments on this clone: Its target is not known.

Germline-derived CDR1 and CDR2 are MNHEY and SMNVEV (reference sequence). The trim removed 6 bases at V and 8 bases at J, leaving 9 bases unmatched. The CDR3 is 13 amino acids. The study's findings and limits: The authors studied few convalescent patients and collected no early post-infection timepoints.

The source was CD4+ T cells from PBMCs cultured without peptide, collected after COVID-19 vaccination. The source is a human donor who received a COVID-19 vaccine. This chain links TRBV27 with TRBJ1-2, with 7 nucleotides matching TRBD1. The CDR3 coding sequence is TGTGCCAGCAGATCGACAGGGTCGCTCGGCTACACCTTC. Translation gives CASRSTGSLGYTF.